The rows below give T cell receptor beta chains drawn from one sample of a study of blood T cells in healthy people across ages. In TCRdb, the 5' RACE reads were re-called with MiXCR into one record per CDR3 protein. The data hold hundreds of thousands of distinct CDR3 sequences, with over 40% observed a single time. Specimen: blood. These receptors all come from a man aged 80 or over in good health. CDR3s include the opening cysteine and the closing phenylalanine or tryptophan. Each record gives: V gene, D gene, clone size, J gene, CDR3 DNA, CDR3 protein. The D gene is left open where the match is weak. Size is stated for part of the rows, as once, few or many counts, or as a class when the clone is expanded.

V: TRBV5-1; D: TRBD1; size: many; J: TRBJ2-5; DNA: TGCGCCAGCAGCGTCGGGACAGGGGGCGAATATGAGCAGTACTTC; CDR3: CASSVGTGGEYEQYF
V: TRBV27; D: TRBD2; size: .; J: TRBJ2-4; DNA: TGTGCCAGCAGTTTGTCTCGGCGGGGGGAAAACATTCAGTACTTC; CDR3: CASSLSRRGENIQYF
V: TRBV6-2/TRBV6-3; D: .; size: .; J: TRBJ2-7; DNA: TGTACCAGCAGTTACGAAGGCTACGAGCAGTACTTC; CDR3: CTSSYEGYEQYF
V: TRBV29-1; D: .; size: few; J: TRBJ1-1; DNA: TGCAGCGCAAGAATGATAGATGAAGCTTTCTTT; CDR3: CSARMIDEAFF
V: TRBV7-2; D: .; size: .; J: TRBJ2-3; DNA: TGTGCCAGCAGCTTAGGCATGGGGGGGGGCACAGACACGCAGTATTTT; CDR3: CASSLGMGGGTDTQYF
V: TRBV6-5; D: TRBD2; size: .; J: TRBJ2-5; DNA: TGTGCCAGCAGGTTTAGCGGGGGTGCTGAGACCCAGTACTTC; CDR3: CASRFSGGAETQYF
V: TRBV29-1; D: .; size: many; J: TRBJ2-7; DNA: TGCAGCGTTGAAATCACCTACGAGCAGTACTTC; CDR3: CSVEITYEQYF
V: TRBV7-2; D: TRBD2; size: .; J: TRBJ2-7; DNA: TGTGCCAGTTGGCCGGGACTAGCGGGTTTAAGCTCCGACGAGCAGTACTTC; CDR3: CASWPGLAGLSSDEQYF
V: TRBV13; D: .; size: few; J: TRBJ2-3; DNA: TGTGCCAGCAGCTTAGTAAGAAAAACTAGCACAGATACGCAGTATTTT; CDR3: CASSLVRKTSTDTQYF
V: TRBV11-2; D: .; size: .; J: TRBJ2-3; DNA: TGTGCCAGCAGCTTAGATGACGGAACGCAGTATTTT; CDR3: CASSLDDGTQYF
V: TRBV27; D: TRBD1; size: many; J: TRBJ2-7; DNA: TGTGCCAGCAGTACCCGGGACAGGGCCTACGAGCAGTACTTC; CDR3: CASSTRDRAYEQYF
V: TRBV20-1; D: TRBD1; size: .; J: TRBJ2-5; DNA: TGCAGTGCTGGGCCGGGACAGGGGGCTTTGGAGACCCAGTACTTC; CDR3: CSAGPGQGALETQYF
V: TRBV6-1; D: .; size: .; J: TRBJ1-2; DNA: TGTGCCAGCAGTGAATCGGGCAGGGACTATGGCTACACCTTC; CDR3: CASSESGRDYGYTF
V: TRBV10-2; D: TRBD2; size: .; J: TRBJ2-1; DNA: TGCGCCAGCAGTGACCAAGATACAAAGGGACTAGCGGGCCCCTACAATGAGCAGTTCTTC; CDR3: CASSDQDTKGLAGPYNEQFF
V: TRBV3-1; D: TRBD2; size: once; J: TRBJ2-7; DNA: TGTGCCAGCAGCCCTTCCGGGACTAGCCCCAATGAGCAGTACTTC; CDR3: CASSPSGTSPNEQYF
V: TRBV7-2; D: TRBD1; size: once; J: TRBJ2-6; DNA: TGTGCCAGCAGCTTGTGGGGACCGGGACAGGGTGGCTCTGGGGCCAACGTCCTGACTTTC; CDR3: CASSLWGPGQGGSGANVLTF
V: TRBV2; D: TRBD1; size: .; J: TRBJ2-5; DNA: TGTGCCACCTGGGACAGGGGTGCCTCAGAGACCCAGTACTTC; CDR3: CATWDRGASETQYF
V: TRBV20-1; D: .; size: .; J: TRBJ1-2; DNA: TGCAGTGCCCCGACACCTTCTAACTATGGCTACACCTTC; CDR3: CSAPTPSNYGYTF
V: TRBV7-9; D: .; size: .; J: TRBJ2-7; DNA: TGTGCCAGCAGCTTAGTAGGAAACATAGACTACGAGCAGTACTTC; CDR3: CASSLVGNIDYEQYF
V: TRBV20-1; D: .; size: .; J: TRBJ2-3; DNA: TGCAGTGCCCCCCGGCCGGGACTCCGAACAGATACGCAGTATTTT; CDR3: CSAPRPGLRTDTQYF
V: TRBV28; D: .; size: .; J: TRBJ2-7; DNA: TGTGCCAGCAGCGCCCTGACTAGTCTCCGCCACGAGCAGTACTTC; CDR3: CASSALTSLRHEQYF
V: TRBV14; D: .; size: few; J: TRBJ2-7; DNA: TGTGCCAGCAGCCAAGATCTTGGGGTCGACGAGCAGTACTTC; CDR3: CASSQDLGVDEQYF
V: TRBV9; D: TRBD2; size: .; J: TRBJ2-3; DNA: TGTGCCAGCAGCCCCCCGGGGGCTAGCGGGGCCACGAATCTGTATTTT; CDR3: CASSPPGASGATNLYF
V: TRBV11-2; D: .; size: .; J: TRBJ1-4; DNA: TGTGCCAGCAGCTCGGACGGGACCTTTAATGAAAAACTGTTTTTT; CDR3: CASSSDGTFNEKLFF
V: TRBV5-5; D: .; size: .; J: TRBJ2-3; DNA: TGTGCCAGCAGCCCACGCGTGGGGAACACAGATACGCAGTATTTT; CDR3: CASSPRVGNTDTQYF
V: TRBV20-1; D: .; size: .; J: TRBJ2-7; DNA: TGCAGTGCTAGAGCCACGGGACGGATTTACGAGCAGTACTTC; CDR3: CSARATGRIYEQYF
V: TRBV7-2; D: .; size: many; J: TRBJ2-7; DNA: TGTGCCAGCAGCTTAGACAGGCAAAGCTACGAGCAGTACTTC; CDR3: CASSLDRQSYEQYF